The sequence of this T cell receptor beta chain was determined in a study of cytomegalovirus exposure and HLA in healthy donors. General study results and limits: V- and J-gene trimming in TCR beta was tied to a missense DCLRE1C variant by an analysis performed later. Earlier analysis found most TCR beta V segments productive about 87% or about 30% of the time. Generally TCR sequences proved uncommon, though certain public TCRs appeared in numerous donors.

Of note for this clone: What it binds is unknown.

CDR1 and CDR2 from the germline V gene are MDHEN and SYDVKM. The CDR3 is 17 amino acids. PCR used 60 Vbeta primers and 13 Jbeta primers. Produced via immunoSEQ multiplex PCR; TCRdb's table is partial and in-frame only. The sample carries approximately 74,000 clones, more than 70% recorded once. The source material was PBMCs. The chain is built from TRBV28 and TRBJ2-5; TRBD2 matches 12 bases. Near its end, the DNA agrees better with TRBJ2-7, so the J call may be wrong. This clonotype was sampled from a man aged 40-49 years in good health and CMV-seronegative. The CDR3 DNA is TGTGCCAGCAGTTTATGGACTAGCGGGAGTGGACTCGACGAGCAGTACTTC. Its translation is CASSLWTSGSGLDEQYF.